Listed here is a single T cell receptor (beta chain). Its antigen is as yet unknown. The sample comes from a study of T cells after yellow fever vaccination. MiXCR, applied by TCRdb to the 5' RACE reads, yields one record per CDR3 protein. The sample yields hundreds of thousands of distinct CDR3 sequences, roughly 12% seen once. General study results and limits: Most primary-vaccination clones recurred post-booster (about 96% CD4, over 70% CD8). It was a small share of clonotypes that appeared in both CD4 and CD8 compartments. The bulk population could contribute abundant contaminating clonotypes to FACS-sorted repertoires.

The germline V gene encodes CDR1 SEHNR and CDR2 FQNEAQ (reference sequence). Trimming took off 5 bases at V and 11 bases at J, with 24 bases between the two ends. The CDR3 contains 15 residues. This chain connects TRBV7-9 to TRBJ1-1; D is ambiguous. The source material was PBMCs, sampled on the day of the yellow fever booster vaccination. The clonotype comes from a man aged 30 to 39 who received the YFV17D yellow fever vaccine. CDR3 bases: TGTGCCAGCAGCCCCATCACTACGCTTAAAGGGTTGGCTTTCTTT. Protein sequence: CASSPITTLKGLAFF.